The 23 T cell receptor beta chains given below trace back to one sample, sequenced in a study of vaccination effects on CD4 cells after COVID-19. Generated by immunoSEQ multiplex PCR, the TCRdb table keeps only in-frame clones and is missing some. Of around 49,000 clones in the sample, 65% to 80% were seen once. Subsequent to about 10 days of culture, CD4+ T cells were isolated. Everyone in the study got two shots of either the BNT162b2 or mRNA-1273 vaccine. These receptors' antigens are unknown. This material consisted of CD4+ T cells from PBMCs cultured without peptide, taken after COVID-19 vaccination. These receptors came from a human donor who received a COVID-19 vaccine.

This clone was picked up one time. V is TRBV2 and J is TRBJ2-1; TRBD2 is a possible D gene (6 bases). V dropped 7 bases and J dropped 0 bases, with 19 bases sitting between them. Germline V gives CDR1 SNHLY, CDR2 FYNNEI. This CDR3 comprises 17 residues. CDR3 residues: CASTLMTRQTSYNEQFF. The CDR3 DNA follows: TGTGCCAGCACCCTCATGACTAGACAAACCTCCTACAATGAGCAGTTCTTC. Full variable domain (remainder filled in from reference TRBV2 and TRBJ2-1): EPEVTQTPSHQVTQMGQEVILRCVPISNHLYFYWYRQILGQKVEFLVSFYNNEISEKSEIFDDQFSVERPDGSNFTLKIRSTKLEDSAMYFCASTLMTRQTSYNEQFFGPGTRLTVL.

This sequence joins TRBV27 and TRBJ1-5; D perhaps matches TRBD1 (5 bases). CDR1 MNHEY and CDR2 SMNVEV come from the germline V gene (reference sequence). This CDR3 comprises 14 residues. V gave up 5 bases and J gave up 6 bases, with 14 bases separating them. CDR3 DNA: TGTGCCAGCAGTGCCTGGGGGGGGAGTCAGCCCCAGCATTTT. Translated: CASSAWGGSQPQHF.

J is TRBJ2-7 and V is TRBV11-2; D gene unclear. CDR1 is SGHAT, CDR2 FQNNGV, per germline. Trimming removed 5 bases at V and 0 bases at J, with 14 bases between. This CDR3 is built from 15 residues. In DNA form, the CDR3 reads TGTGCCAGCAGCGCCGGAGCTGATAGCTCCTACGAGCAGTACTTC. The encoded protein is CASSAGADSSYEQYF.

The chain's CDR3 is CAWRPRGHSGNTIYF. DNA of the CDR3: TGTGCCTGGCGTCCACGGGGGCACTCTGGAAACACCATATATTTT. The rearrangement joins TRBV30 to TRBJ1-3, with a tentative D call TRBD1 (6 bases). The CDR3 has 15 residues. The ends were cut back, 5 bases at V and 0 bases at J, with 14 bases in the middle. The germline V gene encodes CDR1 GTSNPN and CDR2 SVGIG (reference sequence).

The rearrangement uses TRBV5-1 and TRBJ1-5, with a weak D call TRBD1 (5 bases). The CDR3 sequence is 15 residues long. Per germline, CDR1 SGHRS and CDR2 YFSETQ. Trimming took 2 bases from V and 0 from J, leaving 9 bases between them. CDR3 in DNA: TGCGCCAGCAGCTTCGCGGGGACTAGCAATCAGCCCCAGCATTTT. Amino acids: CASSFAGTSNQPQHF.

The rearrangement uses TRBV5-6 and TRBJ2-3; D is unresolved. Germline V gene data show CDR1 as SGHDT and CDR2 as YYEEEE. This CDR3 has 14 amino acids. The V and J ends lost 4 bases and 2 bases respectively, with 11 bases between them. The chain's CDR3 is CASSGPTYTDTQYF. The CDR3 DNA follows: TGTGCCAGCAGCGGTCCAACGTACACAGATACGCAGTATTTT.

The chain joins TRBV13 to TRBJ1-4; unclear D gene. With 0 bases removed from V and 3 bases from J, the gap between germline ends came to 5 bases. Looked up from germline, CDR1 is PRHDT and CDR2 is FYEKMQ (reference sequence). The CDR3 totals 14 residues. The CDR3 nucleotides read TGTGCCAGCAGCTTAGGGCGTTCTAATGAAAAACTGTTTTTT. Its translation: CASSLGRSNEKLFF.

This clone showed up just a few times. This chain connects TRBV7-9 to TRBJ2-3, with D possibly being TRBD2 (6 bases). V gave up 11 bases and J gave up 3 bases, with 15 bases separating them. Germline loops: CDR1 SEHNR, CDR2 FQNEAQ (reference sequence). The CDR3 is 13 amino acids. The CDR3 region is CAPSSVSTDTQYF. Here the CDR3 DNA reads TGTGCCCCCTCTAGCGTTTCGACAGATACGCAGTATTTT.

This clone was detected many times. In the same sample, other DNA sequences code for this CDR3. The chain combines TRBV24-1 with TRBJ2-1; TRBD1 or TRBD2 may be the D gene (6 bases each). Deletions cut 0 bases from V and 7 bases from J, with 9 bases between. CDR1 is KGHDR, CDR2 SFDVKD, per germline. This CDR3 region has 14 residues. The CDR3 sequence: CATSDLGGLNEQFF. The CDR3 nucleotides read TGTGCCACCAGTGATTTGGGGGGGCTGAATGAGCAGTTCTTC.

This sequence joins TRBV9 and TRBJ2-3, with TRBD2 matching over 10 bases. Trimming took 0 bases from V and 3 from J; bases not matched to a gene: 7. Looked up from germline, CDR1 is SGDLS and CDR2 is YYNGEE. This CDR3 is 17 amino acids long. The CDR3 DNA follows: TGTGCCAGCAGCGTAGGCCTAGCGGGGGCCGGTACAGATACGCAGTATTTT. It encodes CASSVGLAGAGTDTQYF.

The V and J genes are TRBV6-6 and TRBJ2-7; D gene unclear. V was pared by 4 bases and J by 1 base, with 14 bases between. The CDR3 is 15 amino acids. Germline values: CDR1 MNHNY, CDR2 SVGAGI (reference sequence). The CDR3 DNA follows: TGTGCCAGCAGTTCTCACTATCAGAAGTCCTACGAGCAGTACTTC. The encoded protein is CASSSHYQKSYEQYF.

In its sample, this clone was seen a few times. The chain has TRBV5-4 and TRBJ2-7, with 10 bases lining up with TRBD2. The CDR3 spans 19 residues. The ends lost 0 bases at V and 6 bases at J; junction bases unmatched: 18. Germline V lookup: CDR1 SGHNT, CDR2 YYREEE (reference sequence). In DNA form, the CDR3 reads TGTGCCAGCAGCTTGGGGCCACTAGCGGGGTCCCGCCACAGAGGCGAGCAGTACTTC. Encoded protein: CASSLGPLAGSRHRGEQYF.

The rearrangement uses TRBV6-5 and TRBJ1-1, with a possible D match to TRBD1 (5 bases). With 5 bases removed from V and 6 bases from J, the gap between germline ends came to 10 bases. CDR3 length: 12 amino acids. The germline V gene has CDR1 MNHEY and CDR2 SVGAGI. This CDR3 is CASSRRGSEAFF. DNA of the CDR3: TGTGCCAGCAGTCGACGGGGGTCTGAAGCTTTCTTT.

The chain uses TRBV2 and TRBJ2-1; D is unresolved. The CDR3 loop spans 14 amino acids. Per germline, CDR1 SNHLY and CDR2 FYNNEI. V was clipped by 7 bases and J by 10 bases, with 20 bases between them. CDR3: CASKAAPIRFEQFF. The CDR3 bases are TGTGCCAGCAAGGCGGCTCCGATTCGATTCGAGCAGTTCTTC. The full variable domain, completed using reference TRBV2 and TRBJ2-1, is EPEVTQTPSHQVTQMGQEVILRCVPISNHLYFYWYRQILGQKVEFLVSFYNNEISEKSEIFDDQFSVERPDGSNFTLKIRSTKLEDSAMYFCASKAAPIRFEQFFGPGTRLTVL.

The genes are TRBV18 and TRBJ2-7; D might be TRBD2 (6 bases). V was clipped by 0 bases and J by 3 bases, with 12 bases between them. The CDR3 has 15 amino acids. Per germline, CDR1 KGHSH and CDR2 LQKENI. In DNA form, the CDR3 reads TGTGCCAGCTCACCACCGAGAAAGGAGGGCTACGAGCAGTACTTC. Translating it yields CASSPPRKEGYEQYF.

CDR3: CASRSSRERADTQYF. The CDR3 DNA sequence: TGTGCCAGCAGATCAAGCCGGGAGAGGGCAGATACGCAGTATTTT. The V and J genes are TRBV7-8 and TRBJ2-3, with D tentatively TRBD2 (6 bases). This CDR3 has 15 amino acids. The germline CDR1 and CDR2 sequences are SGHVS and FQNEAQ. V lost 6 bases, J lost 4 bases, and 17 bases lay in between.

This clone showed up just once. This rearrangement joins TRBV11-2 to TRBJ1-1, with D uncertain. Trimming removed 0 bases from V and 0 bases from J, with 8 bases in between. CDR1 SGHAT and CDR2 FQNNGV come from the germline V gene. This CDR3 contains 15 residues. CDR3 coding DNA: TGTGCCAGCAGCTTAGAGGGCAGGATGAACACTGAAGCTTTCTTT. Its translation: CASSLEGRMNTEAFF.

This clone showed up just a few times. The J gene is TRBJ2-3, the V gene TRBV4-2; TRBD2 matches 12 bases. Germline V gene sequence: CDR1 LGHNA, CDR2 YNFKEQ. V dropped 0 bases and J dropped 4; count of bases not matched to a gene: 5. The CDR3 extends over 17 amino acids. The CDR3 nucleotides are TGTGCCAGCAGCCAAGATCGACTAGCGGGAGAGGCAGATACGCAGTATTTT. This translates into CASSQDRLAGEADTQYF.

The gene calls are TRBV9 and TRBJ1-2, with a possible D match to TRBD1 (5 bases). The germline V gene encodes CDR1 SGDLS and CDR2 YYNGEE. V was pared by 0 bases and J by 4 bases, with 10 bases between. The CDR3 consists of 14 residues. CDR3 nucleotide sequence: TGTGCCAGCAGCGTAGGGGGCGCGCTCTATGGCTACACCTTC. Translating gives CASSVGGALYGYTF.

The chain joins TRBV6-6 to TRBJ2-7; D possibly corresponds to TRBD2 (5 bases). This CDR3 comprises 15 residues. The germline V and J ends were trimmed by 5 bases and 0 bases, with 14 bases remaining between them. Germline CDR1 MNHNY, CDR2 SVGAGI (reference sequence). CDR3 bases: TGTGCCAGCAGTCAATCCGACTACCGCTCCTACGAGCAGTACTTC. Its protein product is CASSQSDYRSYEQYF.

The chain recombines TRBV5-1 with TRBJ2-7; 7 bases map to TRBD2. In germline, CDR1 is SGHRS, CDR2 YFSETQ. J lost 5 bases, V lost 2 bases, and 10 bases had no gene match. This CDR3 is 15 amino acids long. CDR3 nucleotides: TGCGCCAGCAGCTTTAGGACGGGAGGTAGCAACGAGCAGTACTTC. Protein sequence: CASSFRTGGSNEQYF.

The rearrangement joins TRBV6-5 to TRBJ2-3, with D tentatively TRBD1 or TRBD2 (5 bases each). Trimming left V 0 bases short and J 0 bases short, with 7 bases between. This CDR3 spans 15 amino acids. Looked up from germline, CDR1 is MNHEY and CDR2 is SVGAGI. The CDR3: CASSYSGVSTDTQYF. The CDR3 DNA reads TGTGCCAGCAGTTACTCGGGGGTTAGCACAGATACGCAGTATTTT.

A single count supports this clone. The chain combines TRBV24-1 with TRBJ1-5; no clear D gene. Germline values: CDR1 KGHDR, CDR2 SFDVKD. Trimming removed 4 bases at V and 2 bases at J, with 11 bases between. The CDR3 consists of 15 residues. The CDR3 sequence: CATSEPGVGNQPQHF. CDR3 DNA sequence: TGTGCCACCAGTGAGCCCGGAGTGGGCAATCAGCCCCAGCATTTT.